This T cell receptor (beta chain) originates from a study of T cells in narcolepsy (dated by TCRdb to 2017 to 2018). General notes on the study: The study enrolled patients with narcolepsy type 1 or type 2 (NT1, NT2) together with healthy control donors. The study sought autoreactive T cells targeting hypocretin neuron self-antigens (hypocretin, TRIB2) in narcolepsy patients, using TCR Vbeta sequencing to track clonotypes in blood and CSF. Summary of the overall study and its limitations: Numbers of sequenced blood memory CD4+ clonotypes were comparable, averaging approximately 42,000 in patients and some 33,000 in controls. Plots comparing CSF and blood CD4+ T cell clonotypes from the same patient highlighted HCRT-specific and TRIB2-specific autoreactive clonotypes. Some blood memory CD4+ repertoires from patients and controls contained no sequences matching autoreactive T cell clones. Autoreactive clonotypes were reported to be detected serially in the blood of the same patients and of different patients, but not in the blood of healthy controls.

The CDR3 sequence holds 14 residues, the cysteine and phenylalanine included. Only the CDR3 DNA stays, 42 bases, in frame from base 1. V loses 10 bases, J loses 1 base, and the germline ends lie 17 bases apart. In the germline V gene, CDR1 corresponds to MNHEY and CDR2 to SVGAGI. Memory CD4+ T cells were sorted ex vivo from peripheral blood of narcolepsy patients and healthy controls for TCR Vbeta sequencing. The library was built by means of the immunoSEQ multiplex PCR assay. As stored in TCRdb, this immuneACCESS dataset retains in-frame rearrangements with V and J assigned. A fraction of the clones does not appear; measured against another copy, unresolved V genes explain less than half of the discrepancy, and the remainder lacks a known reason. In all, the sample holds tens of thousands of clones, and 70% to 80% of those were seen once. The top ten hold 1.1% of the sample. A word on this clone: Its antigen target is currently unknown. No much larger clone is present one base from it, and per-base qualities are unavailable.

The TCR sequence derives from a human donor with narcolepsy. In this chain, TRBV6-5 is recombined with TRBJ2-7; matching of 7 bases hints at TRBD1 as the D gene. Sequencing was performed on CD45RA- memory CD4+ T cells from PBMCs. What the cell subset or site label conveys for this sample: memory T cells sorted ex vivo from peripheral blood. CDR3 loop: CATKKGAGSYEQYF. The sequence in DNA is TGTGCCACCAAAAAGGGGGCGGGATCCTACGAGCAGTACTTC.